What follows describes a single T cell receptor (beta chain). No antigen is known for it. This record comes from a study of cytomegalovirus exposure and HLA in healthy donors. Vbeta (60) and Jbeta (13) primers were used in the PCR. Using immunoSEQ multiplex PCR, the repertoire was profiled, and TCRdb retains in-frame clones only, with some absent. This sample's table has tens of thousands of clones. The CDR3 spans 13 residues. Trimming cost V 10 bases and J 1 base, with 14 bases left between them. The germline CDR1 and CDR2 sequences are MNHEY and SVGAGI. Study results and limitations: The dataset shows that most TCR sequences were rare, while some public TCRs occurred in many donors.

This receptor was taken from a female donor in good health and CMV-seropositive. Source material: PBMCs. The chain is built from TRBV6-5 and TRBJ2-7, with D perhaps TRBD1 (5 bases). CDR3 protein: CATRTYESYEQYF. DNA for the CDR3: TGTGCCACCCGGACATATGAGTCCTACGAGCAGTACTTC.